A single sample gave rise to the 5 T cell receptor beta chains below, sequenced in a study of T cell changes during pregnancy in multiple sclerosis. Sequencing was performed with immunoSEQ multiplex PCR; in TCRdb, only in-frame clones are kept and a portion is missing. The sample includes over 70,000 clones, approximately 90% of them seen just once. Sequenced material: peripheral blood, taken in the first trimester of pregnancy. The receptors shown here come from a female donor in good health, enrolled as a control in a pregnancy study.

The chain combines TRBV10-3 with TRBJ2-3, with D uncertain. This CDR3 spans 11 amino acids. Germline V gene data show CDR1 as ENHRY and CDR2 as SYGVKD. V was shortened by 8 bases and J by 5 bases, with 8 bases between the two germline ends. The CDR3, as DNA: TGTGCCATCGGGCCATTAGATACGCAGTATTTT. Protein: CAIGPLDTQYF.

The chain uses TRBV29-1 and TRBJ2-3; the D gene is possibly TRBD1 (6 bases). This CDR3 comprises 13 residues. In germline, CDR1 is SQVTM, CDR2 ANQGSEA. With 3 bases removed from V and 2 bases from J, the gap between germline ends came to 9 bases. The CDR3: CSVDRDITDTQYF. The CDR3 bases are TGCAGCGTTGACCGGGACATCACAGATACGCAGTATTTT.

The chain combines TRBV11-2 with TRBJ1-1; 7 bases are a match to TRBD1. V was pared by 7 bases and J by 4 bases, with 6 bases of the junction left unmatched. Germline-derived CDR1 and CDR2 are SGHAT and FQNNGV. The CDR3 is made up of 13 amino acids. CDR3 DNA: TGTGCCAGCACCCCACGACAGGGCACTGAAGCTTTCTTT. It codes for CASTPRQGTEAFF.

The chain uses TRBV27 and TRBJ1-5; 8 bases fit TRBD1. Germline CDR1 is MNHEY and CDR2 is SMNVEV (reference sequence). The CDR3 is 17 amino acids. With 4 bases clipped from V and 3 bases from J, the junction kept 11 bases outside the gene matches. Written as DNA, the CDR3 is TGTGCCAGCAGTTCATTGACAGGGGCGATAAACAATCAGCCCCAGCATTTT. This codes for CASSSLTGAINNQPQHF.

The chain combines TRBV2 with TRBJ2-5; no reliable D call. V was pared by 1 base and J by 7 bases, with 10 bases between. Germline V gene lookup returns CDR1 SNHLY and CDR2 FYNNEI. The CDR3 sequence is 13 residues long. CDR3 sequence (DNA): TGTGCCAGCAGTGAAGGCCCCCCGGGGACCCAGTACTTC. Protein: CASSEGPPGTQYF.